The 25 T cell receptor beta chains below come from one sample, sequenced in a study of PD-1 blockade in classical Hodgkin lymphoma (dated by TCRdb to about 2020). Sample time point, as interpreted from the label and publication: cycle 1 day 1 (C1D1), immediately before nivolumab initiation. Every trial patient had relapsed after autologous stem cell transplantation, and cohorts A, B and C differed in prior brentuximab vedotin exposure. Libraries came from the immunoSEQ multiplex PCR assay. TCRdb took over this immuneACCESS table, retaining in-frame rearrangements with V and J assigned. Such tables are incomplete; in checked studies, under half of the missing clones stem from an unresolved V gene, and the remainder is unexplained. Counted in this sample were about 46,000 clones; about three quarters of them appeared once. The ten largest clonotypes hold roughly 11% of the sample. The starting material was peripheral blood mononuclear cells (PBMCs), obtained at baseline. The receptors were sampled from a human donor with classical Hodgkin lymphoma.

The rearrangement joins TRBV21-1 to TRBJ1-6; no DNA check was done on the table's D call, TRBD1. TRBV21-1 is a pseudogene locus. There are 15 residues in the CDR3. CDR3 nucleotide sequence: TGTGCCAGCAGCAAAATCAGGGGCGATAATTCACCCCTCCACTTT. Translated, it gives CASSKIRGDNSPLHF.

This sequence joins TRBV25-1 and TRBJ1-1; TRBD1 matches at 7 bases. Germline CDR1 reads MGHDK; CDR2 reads SYGVNS. Germline trimming cut 11 bases from V and 1 base from J; bases unmatched to any gene: 7. The CDR3 is made up of 13 amino acids. The CDR3 bases are TGTGCCGGCCAGGGGGAGGGGAACACTGAAGCTTTCTTT. This codes for CAGQGEGNTEAFF.

The chain employs TRBV6-1 and TRBJ1-5, with D unclear. Germline values: CDR1 MNHNS, CDR2 SASEGT. The CDR3 consists of 13 residues. Trimming took 4 bases from V and 5 from J, leaving 9 bases between them. CDR3 amino acids: CASSASGDQPQHF. As DNA, the CDR3 is TGTGCCAGCAGTGCATCCGGGGATCAGCCCCAGCATTTT.

This sequence joins TRBV5-1 and TRBJ2-5; 9 positions agree with TRBD2. The better agreement between TRBJ2-7 and the DNA end casts doubt on the J call. The CDR3 sequence is 16 residues long. Per germline, CDR1 SGHRS and CDR2 YFSETQ. The CDR3 loop reads CASSSISGSYEGEQYF. The CDR3, as DNA: TGCGCCAGCAGCTCTATTAGCGGGAGCTATGAGGGCGAGCAGTACTTC.

This clone came up once. The V call is TRBV9, the J call TRBJ2-6; possible D gene TRBD2, 5 bases. This CDR3 has 15 residues. CDR1 is SGDLS and CDR2 is YYNGEE in the germline V gene. V lost 3 bases and J 3 bases, leaving 10 bases between the germline ends. CDR3 bases: TGTGCCAGCAGCGCCTTGGCGGGTGGGGCCAACGTCCTGACTTTC. It translates to CASSALAGGANVLTF.

This chain joins TRBV7-9 and TRBJ1-1, with 7 bases identical to TRBD1. The germline gives CDR1 SEHNR, CDR2 FQNEAQ (reference sequence). V gave up 4 bases and J gave up 3 bases; unmatched junction bases: 11. The CDR3 is 16 amino acids. CDR3 region: CASSSTPRDRDTEAFF. CDR3 sequence (DNA): TGTGCCAGCAGCTCCACCCCCCGGGACAGAGACACTGAAGCTTTCTTT.

This rearrangement joins TRBV7-9 to TRBJ1-2, with D unresolved. This CDR3 has 12 residues. The V gene lost 5 bases and the J gene lost 0 bases, with 4 bases spanning the gap. Germline loops: CDR1 SEHNR, CDR2 FQNEAQ (reference sequence). DNA of the CDR3: TGTGCCAGCAGCACCTCTAACTATGGCTACACCTTC. It specifies CASSTSNYGYTF.

The genes are TRBV2 and TRBJ1-3; 7 nucleotides line up with TRBD1. Trimming cost V 7 bases and J 0 bases; bases outside gene matches: 6. This CDR3 region has 15 residues. From germline, CDR1 is SNHLY and CDR2 FYNNEI. CDR3 DNA: TGTGCCAGCATTCGTCAGGGGGGCTCTGGAAACACCATATATTTT. It codes for CASIRQGGSGNTIYF.

This rearrangement joins TRBV7-8 to TRBJ1-2; no firm D call. The CDR3 spans 14 residues. Deletions cut 6 bases from V and 6 bases from J, with 17 bases between. Looked up from germline, CDR1 is SGHVS and CDR2 is FQNEAQ. The CDR3 coding sequence is TGTGCCAGCAGGGGGATTCGGGGAATCAATGGCTACACCTTC. Translated: CASRGIRGINGYTF.

Only a few counts were recorded for this clone. The J gene is TRBJ2-1, the V gene TRBV28; 9 nucleotides align to TRBD2. CDR3 size: 15 residues. From germline, CDR1 is MDHEN and CDR2 SYDVKM. V lost 3 bases and J lost 7; bases outside the gene matches: 7. The CDR3 nucleotides are TGTGCCAGCAGTTTGGCGGGAGGGCCTTTGAATGAGCAGTTCTTC. Translated: CASSLAGGPLNEQFF.

This clone was seen a few times. The CDR3 loop is CSGYSRNTEAFF. The CDR3 region has the DNA TGCAGCGGATACTCCAGGAACACTGAAGCTTTCTTT. V and J are TRBV29-1 and TRBJ1-1; D gene uncertain. The CDR3 is made up of 12 amino acids. Looked up from germline, CDR1 is SQVTM and CDR2 is ANQGSEA. V lost 7 bases, J lost 1 base, and 10 bases lay in between. Full variable domain (rest looked up from reference TRBV29-1 and TRBJ1-1): SAVISQKPSRDICQRGTSLTIQCQVDSQVTMMFWYRQQPGQSLTLIATANQGSEATYESGFVIDKFPISRPNLTFSTLTVSNMSPEDSSIYLCSGYSRNTEAFFGQGTRLTVV.

The chain is built from TRBV21-1 and TRBJ2-3; the table gives TRBD2 as D, unverified against the DNA. TRBV21-1 has pseudogene status. The CDR3 spans 19 residues. DNA of the CDR3: TGTGCCAGCAGCAAAGGGGGTAGCGGGAGATCTTCTAGCACAGATACGCAGTATTTT. This codes for CASSKGGSGRSSSTDTQYF.

Concerning this clone itself: A much larger clone lies a single base off, so this may be a read error. This chain connects TRBV2 to TRBJ1-3; D remains ambiguous. Trimming cost V 5 bases and J 0 bases, with 11 bases left between them. Germline V lookup: CDR1 SNHLY, CDR2 FYNNEI. The length of the CDR3 is 15 residues. CDR3 DNA: TGTGCCAGCAGTAATGACGAAAGCTCTGGAAACACCATATATTTT. This translates into CASSNDESSGNTIYF.

The chain is built from TRBV2 and TRBJ1-4; D is uncertain. V gave up 8 bases and J gave up 11 bases, with 9 bases separating them. CDR1 and CDR2 from the germline V gene are SNHLY and FYNNEI. The CDR3 consists of 10 residues. The CDR3 DNA reads TGTGCCAGCCAGAGGGAGAAACTGTTTTTT. Its translation is CASQREKLFF.

Relative to its sample, this clone is medium-sized (0.01 to 0.1%). This chain uses TRBV19 with TRBJ1-2; D not certain. CDR1 is LNHDA and CDR2 is SQIVND in the germline V gene (reference sequence). V was pared by 5 bases and J by 8 bases, with 15 bases between. The CDR3 consists of 13 residues. The CDR3 DNA follows: TGTGCCAGTAGTTTCGGGAGTCGTGGGGGCTACACCTTC. Its translation: CASSFGSRGGYTF.

This clone was detected only a few times. The rearrangement joins TRBV9 to TRBJ2-2; D remains unclear. Germline CDR1 reads SGDLS; CDR2 reads YYNGEE. CDR3 length equals 15 residues. V was cut by 2 bases and J by 1 base, with 9 bases left in between. The CDR3 reads CASSVRIGNTGELFF. Here the CDR3 DNA reads TGTGCCAGCAGCGTCCGGATAGGGAACACCGGGGAGCTGTTTTTT.

The J gene is TRBJ1-1, the V gene TRBV19; tentatively, D is TRBD1 (6 bases). Germline V gives CDR1 LNHDA, CDR2 SQIVND (reference sequence). V was shortened by 5 bases and J by 5 bases, with 18 bases between the two germline ends. This CDR3 has 15 residues. For the CDR3, the DNA is TGTGCCAGTAGTTCGTCACAGGGAGAGATAACTGAAGCTTTCTTT. This translates into CASSSSQGEITEAFF.

The chain combines TRBV15 with TRBJ2-1; TRBD1 agrees at 10 bases. Losses at the gene ends were 6 bases for V and 2 bases for J; bases not matched to a gene: 4. There are 15 residues in the CDR3. Germline CDR1 LNHNV, CDR2 YYDKDF (reference sequence). The CDR3 sequence is CATRIDRGPYNEQFF. The DNA for the CDR3 is TGTGCCACCAGGATAGACAGGGGGCCCTACAATGAGCAGTTCTTC. Full variable domain (rest looked up from reference TRBV15 and TRBJ2-1): DAMVIQNPRYQVTQFGKPVTLSCSQTLNHNVMYWYQQKSSQAPKLLFHYYDKDFNNEADTPDNFQSRRPNTSFCFLDIRSPGLGDTAMYLCATRIDRGPYNEQFFGPGTRLTVL.

In its sample, this clone was seen a few times. The chain links TRBV27 to TRBJ1-1; 10 bases map to TRBD1. The CDR3 spans 16 residues. Losses at the gene ends were 5 bases for V and 5 bases for J; bases not matched to a gene: 11. Germline V gene sequence: CDR1 MNHEY, CDR2 SMNVEV (reference sequence). CDR3 DNA: TGTGCCAGCAGTGGCCGATTAGGGACAGGGGAGACTGAAGCTTTCTTT. This encodes CASSGRLGTGETEAFF.

V usage is TRBV19 and J usage is TRBJ2-2, with TRBD2 as a possible D gene (7 bases). V lost 3 bases and J lost 6, with 11 bases in between. There are 14 residues in the CDR3. Per the germline V gene, CDR1 is LNHDA and CDR2 is SQIVND (reference sequence). CDR3 nucleotide sequence: TGTGCCAGTAGTATTCTAGGGGGGGCCGGGGAGCTGTTTTTT. It yields the protein CASSILGGAGELFF.

J is TRBJ1-1 and V is TRBV6-4, with D hard to call. Trimming shortened V by 5 bases and J by 1 base, and 8 bases separated the two germline ends. The CDR3 has 13 residues. CDR1 MRHNA and CDR2 SNTAGT come from the germline V gene. The CDR3 DNA sequence: TGTGCCAGCAGTCGGGAGGAGAACACTGAAGCTTTCTTT. As protein: CASSREENTEAFF.

The chain is built from TRBV5-1 and TRBJ2-2; D possibly matches TRBD1 or TRBD2 (6 bases each). CDR3 length equals 15 residues. V was pared by 4 bases and J by 8 bases, with 18 bases between. Germline CDR1 SGHRS, CDR2 YFSETQ. DNA of the CDR3: TGCGCCAGCAGCGCGGGACAACCCGGCCGGGGGGAGCTGTTTTTT. Its protein product is CASSAGQPGRGELFF.

The chain couples TRBV19 to TRBJ1-5; D gene ambiguous. The germline CDR1 and CDR2 sequences are LNHDA and SQIVND (reference sequence). With 2 bases removed from V and 9 bases from J, the gap between germline ends came to 11 bases. The CDR3 has 13 amino acids. In DNA form, the CDR3 reads TGTGCCAGTAGTATAACGGTGGCGGGGCCCCAGCATTTT. Translating it yields CASSITVAGPQHF. The whole variable domain, remainder taken from reference TRBV19 and TRBJ1-5, is DGGITQSPKYLFRKEGQNVTLSCEQNLNHDAMYWYRQDPGQGLRLIYYSQIVNDFQKGDIAEGYSVSREKKESFPLTVTSAQKNPTAFYLCASSITVAGPQHFGDGTRLSIL.

The gene calls are TRBV15 and TRBJ2-7, with TRBD2 as a possible D gene (5 bases). Germline lookup yields CDR1 LNHNV and CDR2 YYDKDF (reference sequence). This CDR3 is built from 18 residues. The germline V and J ends were trimmed by 0 bases and 0 bases, with 18 bases remaining between them. CDR3 amino acids: CATSREGGSLRSSYEQYF. DNA of the CDR3: TGTGCCACCAGCAGAGAAGGAGGTAGCCTTCGGAGCTCCTACGAGCAGTACTTC. The full variable domain, with the rest looked up from reference TRBV15 and TRBJ2-7, is DAMVIQNPRYQVTQFGKPVTLSCSQTLNHNVMYWYQQKSSQAPKLLFHYYDKDFNNEADTPDNFQSRRPNTSFCFLDIRSPGLGDTAMYLCATSREGGSLRSSYEQYFGPGTRLTVT.

The table lists this clone with a few counts. The CDR3: CASSEYGSSSYNEQFF. The CDR3 DNA reads as TGTGCCAGCAGTGAATATGGTTCTAGCTCCTACAATGAGCAGTTCTTC. This chain links TRBV2 with TRBJ2-1, with D unclear. The ends were cut back, 2 bases at V and 0 bases at J, with 11 bases in the middle. The CDR3 totals 16 residues. Germline V gene sequence: CDR1 SNHLY, CDR2 FYNNEI. The full variable domain, its missing parts supplied by reference TRBV2 and TRBJ2-1, is EPEVTQTPSHQVTQMGQEVILRCVPISNHLYFYWYRQILGQKVEFLVSFYNNEISEKSEIFDDQFSVERPDGSNFTLKIRSTKLEDSAMYFCASSEYGSSSYNEQFFGPGTRLTVL.